This T cell receptor beta chain was found in a study of regulatory T cells in long-lasting Graves disease. The study's findings and limits: The persistent group shared 2,500 to 3,000 public clonotypes, more than the 850 to 1,000 shared by new patients.

Libraries of TCR beta came from iRepertoire HTBI primers plus Arm-PCR of CDR3 regions. In the original workflow: Looking across samples, the authors found about 62 TRBV and 14 to 15 TRBJ segments. TCRdb re-called the multiplex PCR reads through MiXCR, storing one row per CDR3 protein. TCRdb's processing, not the study's, gives the V and J calls here. Of about 400,000 distinct CDR3 sequences in the sample, 20% were seen once. The J segment lost 2 bases and the V segment lost 0 bases, leaving 4 bases of the junction unmatched. Germline V lookup: CDR1 DFQATT, CDR2 SNEGSKA (reference sequence). The CDR3 covers 15 residues. Time point in this sample: persistent/refractory GD, antithyroid drugs over 5 years with positive TRAb. The TCR library was made from RNA that had been extracted from PBMCs in TRIzol. This clonotype was picked up many times. The antigen is unknown.

This TCR was sampled from a female donor with Graves disease. This specimen was peripheral blood mononuclear cells (PBMCs), taken when the disease was refractory, from a patient treated with antithyroid drugs. The V gene is TRBV20-1, the J gene TRBJ2-7; TRBD2 matches at 10 bases. CDR3 sequence (DNA): TGCAGTGCTAGAGATCTAGCGGGAGTCCCCTACGAGCAGTACTTC. It encodes CSARDLAGVPYEQYF.